These T cell receptor beta chains were read from a single sample in a study of T cell repertoires in cytomegalovirus infection. Each CDR3 protein is one row after TCRdb ran MiXCR on the reads. In the table there are fewer than 250,000 distinct CDR3 sequences, about 12% of which are singletons. The source material was PBMCs. These receptors were collected from a human donor in good health (CMV status not recorded). Some clones in this sample may be carry-over from other donors' samples. CDR3s include the opening cysteine and the closing phenylalanine or tryptophan. D genes are given only for firm matches. Clone size is given for some rows only: seen once, a few or many times, or a class if the clone is expanded.

cdr3_aa cdr3_nt clone_size j_call v_call d_call
CASLGYSNQPQHF TGTGCCAGCCTCGGTTATAGCAATCAGCCCCAGCATTTT - TRBJ1-5 TRBV28 -
CSARPPRRLGNEQYF TGCAGTGCTAGACCTCCCCGCCGGTTAGGCAACGAGCAGTACTTC many TRBJ2-7 TRBV20-1 -
CASSSGPGRRAKNIQYF TGTGCCAGCAGCTCGGGCCCGGGGCGGAGGGCCAAAAACATTCAGTACTTC many TRBJ2-4 TRBV7-2 -
CASSYSGGQTSSYEQYF TGTGCCAGCAGTTACTCTGGCGGACAGACCAGCTCCTACGAGCAGTACTTC - TRBJ2-7 TRBV6-5 -
CASSPPLGGSYGYTF TGTGCCAGCTCACCACCGCTAGGGGGCAGCTATGGCTACACCTTC few TRBJ1-2 TRBV18 TRBD1
CASSLSQWREQFF TGTGCCAGCAGCTTATCCCAGTGGAGGGAGCAGTTCTTC many TRBJ2-1 TRBV7-6 -
CASSATSVGEQFF TGTGCCAGCAGCGCGACTAGCGTAGGTGAGCAGTTCTTC - TRBJ2-1 TRBV11-2 TRBD2
CASSLTEGRTEAFF TGTGCCAGCAGTCTCACTGAGGGGCGGACTGAAGCTTTCTTT many TRBJ1-1 TRBV12-3/TRBV12-4 -
CASSRSRDTRGETQYF TGTGCCAGCAGCCGCTCCCGAGACACCAGGGGAGAGACCCAGTACTTC many TRBJ2-5 TRBV6-1 -
CASSQDSQRVLTDTQYF TGCGCCAGCAGCCAAGATTCCCAGCGGGTGCTGACAGATACGCAGTATTTT - TRBJ2-3 TRBV4-3 -
CASSRTGAQIKSNQPQHF TGTGCCAGCAGCCGTACCGGGGCTCAGATTAAGAGCAATCAGCCCCAGCATTTT many TRBJ1-5 TRBV7-2 -
CATTAGPNTGELFF TGTGCCACCACGGCGGGGCCGAACACCGGGGAGCTGTTTTTT few TRBJ2-2 TRBV19 -
CSASSGTSNQPQHF TGCAGTGCTAGTTCGGGAACTAGCAATCAGCCCCAGCATTTT few TRBJ1-5 TRBV20-1 -
CASSLQGREGRGEQFF TGTGCCAGCAGTTTGCAAGGGAGGGAGGGCCGGGGTGAGCAGTTCTTC many TRBJ2-1 TRBV28 TRBD2
CSARRGPYEQYF TGCAGTGCTAGACGGGGGCCCTACGAGCAGTACTTC many TRBJ2-7 TRBV20-1 -
CASSYSEGPYEQYF TGTGCCAGCAGTTACTCCGAGGGACCCTACGAGCAGTACTTC many TRBJ2-7 TRBV6-6 -
CASSPDLRIGGQFF TGTGCCAGCAGCCCGGACCTGAGGATAGGCGGGCAGTTCTTC few TRBJ2-1 TRBV14 -
CASSTSSGTGDGETQYF TGTGCCAGCAGTACTTCATCCGGGACAGGGGACGGGGAGACCCAGTACTTC - TRBJ2-5 TRBV12-3/TRBV12-4 TRBD1
CASNKDRVSYNEQFF TGTGCCAGCAACAAAGACAGGGTGTCCTACAATGAGCAGTTCTTC many TRBJ2-1 TRBV28 TRBD1
CASTRDRGNTDTQYF TGTGCCAGCACTCGGGACAGGGGGAATACAGATACGCAGTATTTT many TRBJ2-3 TRBV12-3/TRBV12-4 TRBD1
CASSPPLGTGELFF TGTGCCAGCAGCCCCCCCTTGGGGACCGGGGAGCTGTTTTTT many TRBJ2-2 TRBV11-2 -
CASSSGLAGNNEQFF TGTGCCAGCAGCTCGGGACTAGCGGGGAACAATGAGCAGTTCTTC few TRBJ2-1 TRBV7-9 TRBD2
CASSQAGVDTQYF TGTGCCAGCAGCCAAGCGGGGGTAGATACGCAGTATTTT few TRBJ2-3 TRBV3-1 -
CASSVVEGSGYTF TGTGCCAGCAGCGTAGTGGAGGGGAGCGGCTACACCTTC - TRBJ1-2 TRBV9 -